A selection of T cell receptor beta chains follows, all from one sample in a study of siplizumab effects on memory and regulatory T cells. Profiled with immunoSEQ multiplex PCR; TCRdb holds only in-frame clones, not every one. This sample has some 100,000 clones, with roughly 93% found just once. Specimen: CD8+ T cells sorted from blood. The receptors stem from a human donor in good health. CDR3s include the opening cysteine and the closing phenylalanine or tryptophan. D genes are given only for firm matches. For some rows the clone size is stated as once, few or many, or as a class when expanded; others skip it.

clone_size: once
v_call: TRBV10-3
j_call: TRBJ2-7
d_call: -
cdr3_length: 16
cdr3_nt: TGTGCCATCAGTGCTCCGCCGGGACTGAGCTCCTACGAGCAGTACTTC
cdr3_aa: CAISAPPGLSSYEQYF

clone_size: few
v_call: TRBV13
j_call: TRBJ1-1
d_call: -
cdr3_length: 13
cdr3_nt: TGTGCCAGCAGCTTAGAACAGAACACTGAAGCTTTCTTT
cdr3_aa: CASSLEQNTEAFF

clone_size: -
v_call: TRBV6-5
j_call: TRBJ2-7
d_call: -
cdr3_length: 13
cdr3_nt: TGTGCCAGCAGTTACACGGAAACCTACGAGCAGTACTTC
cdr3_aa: CASSYTETYEQYF

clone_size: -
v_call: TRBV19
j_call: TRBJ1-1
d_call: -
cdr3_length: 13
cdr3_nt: TGTGCCAGTAGTATAACAGGTCAAACTGAAGCTTTCTTT
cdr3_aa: CASSITGQTEAFF

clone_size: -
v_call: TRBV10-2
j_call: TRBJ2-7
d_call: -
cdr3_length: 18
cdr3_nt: TGCGCCAGCAGTGCCTCAGGGGACCCTCCCCCCAAAATGGGTCAGCAGTACTTC
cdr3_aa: CASSASGDPPPKMGQQYF

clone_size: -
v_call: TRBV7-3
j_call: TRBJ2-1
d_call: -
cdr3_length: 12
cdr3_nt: TGTGCCAGCAGCACCTCGGGCGGTGAGCAGTTCTTC
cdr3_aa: CASSTSGGEQFF

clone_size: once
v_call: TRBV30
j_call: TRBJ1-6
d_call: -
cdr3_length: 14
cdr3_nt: TGTGCCTGGAGTGCCGGGATCGGCGTTTCACCCCTCCACTTT
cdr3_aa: CAWSAGIGVSPLHF

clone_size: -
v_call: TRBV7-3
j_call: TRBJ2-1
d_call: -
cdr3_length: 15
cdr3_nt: TGTGCCAGCAGCCCGGGACCCAACCCCTACAATGAGCAGTTCTTC
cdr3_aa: CASSPGPNPYNEQFF

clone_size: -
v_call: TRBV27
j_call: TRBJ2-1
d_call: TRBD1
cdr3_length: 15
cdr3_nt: TGTGCCAGCAGTCTCCGGGACAGGGTCTACAATGAGCAGTTCTTC
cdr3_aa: CASSLRDRVYNEQFF

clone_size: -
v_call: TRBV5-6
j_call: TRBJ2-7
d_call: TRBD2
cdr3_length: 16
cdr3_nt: TGTGCCAGCAGCTTCAGTAAGGGAGGGCCGTCCTACGAGCAGTACTTC
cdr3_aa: CASSFSKGGPSYEQYF

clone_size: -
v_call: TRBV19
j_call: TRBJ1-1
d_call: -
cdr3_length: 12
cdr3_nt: TGTGCCAGTAGCCGGGGAAACACTGAAGCTTTCTTT
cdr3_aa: CASSRGNTEAFF

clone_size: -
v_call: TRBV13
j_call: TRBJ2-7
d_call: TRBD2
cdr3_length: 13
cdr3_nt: TGTGCCAGCAAACCTAGGGAGGGGCGCGAGCAGTACTTC
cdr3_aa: CASKPREGREQYF

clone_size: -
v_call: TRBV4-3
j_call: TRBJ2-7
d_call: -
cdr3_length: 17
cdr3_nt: TGCGCCAGCAGCCAAGAGTCTGCCGGGGTGGGGGCCTACGAGCAGTACTTC
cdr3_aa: CASSQESAGVGAYEQYF

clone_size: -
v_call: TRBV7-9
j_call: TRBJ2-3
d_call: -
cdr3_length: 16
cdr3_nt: TGTGCCAGCAGCTCCCTGGAGCCGGCCAGCACAGATACGCAGTATTTT
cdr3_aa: CASSSLEPASTDTQYF

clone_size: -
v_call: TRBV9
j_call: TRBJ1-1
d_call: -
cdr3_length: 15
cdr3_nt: TGTGCCAGCAGCGTAGTTCGGGGGGAGAACACTGAAGCTTTCTTT
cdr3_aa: CASSVVRGENTEAFF

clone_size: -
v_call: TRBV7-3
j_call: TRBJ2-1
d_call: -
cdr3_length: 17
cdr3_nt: TGTGCCAGCAGCTTAGAAGTAGGGGGACATGTCTACAATGAGCAGTTCTTC
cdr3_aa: CASSLEVGGHVYNEQFF

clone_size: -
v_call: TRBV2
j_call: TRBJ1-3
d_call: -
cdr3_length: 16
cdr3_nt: TGTGCCAGCAGTGAATCCGTGGAGGGGGCTGGAAACACCATATATTTT
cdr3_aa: CASSESVEGAGNTIYF

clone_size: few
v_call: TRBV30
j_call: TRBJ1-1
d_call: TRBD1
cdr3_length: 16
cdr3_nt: TGTGCCTGGAGTGTCCAAACTCCCCGGGACAGCATTGAAGCTTTCTTT
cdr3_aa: CAWSVQTPRDSIEAFF

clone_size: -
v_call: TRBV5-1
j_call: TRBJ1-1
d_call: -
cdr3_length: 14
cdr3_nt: TGCGCCAGCAGCCCGCGCGGCAGGGACACTGAAGCTTTCTTT
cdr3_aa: CASSPRGRDTEAFF

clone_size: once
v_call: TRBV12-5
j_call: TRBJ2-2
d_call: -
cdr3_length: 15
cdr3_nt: TGTGCTAGTGACCCCCCATCCCCGAACACCGGGGAGCTGTTTTTT
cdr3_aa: CASDPPSPNTGELFF

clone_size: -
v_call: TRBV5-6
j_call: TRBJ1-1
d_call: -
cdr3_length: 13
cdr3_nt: TGTGCCAGCAGTTATCTAATGAACACTGAAGCTTTCTTT
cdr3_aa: CASSYLMNTEAFF

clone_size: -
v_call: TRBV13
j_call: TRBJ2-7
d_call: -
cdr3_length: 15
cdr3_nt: TGTGCCAGCAGCTTAAGCCACTCGAGCTCCTACGAGCAGTACTTC
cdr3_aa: CASSLSHSSSYEQYF

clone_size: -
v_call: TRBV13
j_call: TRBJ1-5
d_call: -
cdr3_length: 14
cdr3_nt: TGTGCCAGCAGCTTAACAGGGAATTCGGGGCCCCAGCATTTT
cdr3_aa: CASSLTGNSGPQHF